The 12 T cell receptor beta chains below come from one sample, sequenced in a study of T cell repertoires in cytomegalovirus infection (dated by TCRdb to between 2018 and 2021). These TCRs are of unknown antigen specificity. This specimen's treatment or condition label, interpreted: in vitro stimulation with specific CMV peptide epitopes to enrich CMV-specific T cells. The instrument given in TCRdb is Illumina HiSeq 1500. Through fastp at Q25 and MiXCR, TCRdb rebuilt clones from the public reads, retaining in-frame beta chains. Rows with a matching CDR3 protein are joined into one entry that keeps the most common DNA and genes. Counted in this sample were fewer than 1,000,000 distinct CDR3 sequences; roughly a third of them appeared once. 13% of the sample is in the top ten clones. The starting material was cultured CD8+ T cells from PBMCs, obtained from culture after CMV antigen stimulation. These receptors were taken from a human donor in good health (CMV status not recorded). Some clones in this sample may be carry-over from other donors' samples.

This clonotype has more than one count but fewer than ten. The genes are TRBV27 and TRBJ1-1; D possibly corresponds to TRBD1 (5 bases). The CDR3 runs 11 residues. Deletions cut 5 bases from V and 7 bases from J, with 8 bases between. Germline V CDR1 and CDR2: MNHEY, SMNVEV (reference sequence). The CDR3 is CASSEGSEAFF. CDR3 sequence (DNA): TGTGCCAGCAGTGAGGGGAGTGAAGCTTTCTTT.

This clonotype occurred a few times. The V gene is TRBV7-6, the J gene TRBJ2-1; D is uncertain. The CDR3 runs to 15 residues. Germline values: CDR1 SGHVS, CDR2 FNYEAQ. Trimming cost V 3 bases and J 1 base, with 10 bases left between them. The CDR3 is CASSFRYGSYNEQFF. In DNA form, the CDR3 reads TGTGCCAGCAGCTTTAGATACGGGTCCTACAATGAGCAGTTCTTC.

This clonotype was seen many times. The chain combines TRBV7-2 with TRBJ1-1; 10 nucleotides agree with TRBD1. This CDR3 comprises 16 residues. The germline V gene encodes CDR1 SGHTA and CDR2 FQGNSA. V dropped 5 bases and J dropped 4; count of bases not matched to a gene: 10. The CDR3 coding sequence is TGTGCCAGCAGCGCCGGGACAGGGGTCTGGAGCACTGAAGCTTTCTTT. This encodes CASSAGTGVWSTEAFF.

V usage is TRBV9 and J usage is TRBJ2-3; 15 bases align to TRBD2. The CDR3 covers 15 residues. The J segment lost 6 bases and the V segment lost 5 bases, leaving 4 bases of the junction unmatched. Germline V CDR1 and CDR2: SGDLS, YYNGEE. The CDR3 loop is CASSGTSGGKDTQYF. The CDR3 region has the DNA TGTGCCAGCAGTGGGACTAGCGGGGGGAAGGATACGCAGTATTTT.

The chain joins TRBV10-3 to TRBJ1-2; 8 nucleotides agree with TRBD1. The CDR3 consists of 14 residues. The junction had 2 bases not matched to a gene; V was cut back by 1 base and J by 4 bases. Germline V lookup: CDR1 ENHRY, CDR2 SYGVKD. The CDR3 loop reads CAISEWTGFYGYTF. DNA of the CDR3: TGTGCCATCAGTGAGTGGACAGGGTTCTATGGCTACACCTTC.

V gene TRBV23-1 combines with J gene TRBJ2-6, with TRBD1 identical over 7 bases. TRBV23-1 belongs to the ORF category, with a function that is uncertain. The ends lost 5 bases at V and 2 bases at J; junction bases unmatched: 9. This CDR3 is 17 amino acids long. The CDR3 is CASSFPEGGAGANVLTF. CDR3 sequence (DNA): TGCGCCAGCAGTTTCCCGGAAGGGGGCGCTGGGGCCAACGTCCTGACTTTC.

Note on this clonotype: An end of the junction differs from the germline gene, which may be a read error. The chain has TRBV7-6 and TRBJ2-7; tentatively, D is TRBD2 (5 bases). The CDR3 runs 15 residues. Germline assignment: CDR1 SGHVS and CDR2 FNYEAQ. CDR3 nucleotides: TGTGCTAGCAGCCCTAGGTGGGGAGAGTGGGACGAGCAGTACTTC. This translates into CASSPRWGEWDEQYF.

In its sample, this clonotype was seen a few times. V gene TRBV4-1 combines with J gene TRBJ2-7; 8 nucleotides align to TRBD2. Germline CDR1 is MGHRA and CDR2 is YSYEKL. The CDR3 runs to 15 residues. The J segment lost 5 bases and the V segment lost 4 bases, leaving 10 bases of the junction unmatched. The DNA for the CDR3 is TGCGCCAGCAGCCCAGATAGCGGGGCAGGCGACGAGCAGTACTTC. Translation gives CASSPDSGAGDEQYF.

CDR3 sequence reads: CASSIWAGDTQYF. In nucleotides, the CDR3 is TGTGCCAGTAGTATCTGGGCTGGGGATACGCAGTATTTT. The rearrangement links TRBV19 to TRBJ2-3; D gene unclear. V gave up 3 bases and J gave up 6 bases, with 10 bases separating them. Looked up from germline, CDR1 is LNHDA and CDR2 is SQIVND (reference sequence). This CDR3 is built from 13 residues.

This clonotype showed up just once. V is TRBV12-3 or TRBV12-4 and J is TRBJ1-3; no definite D call. V was clipped by 7 bases and J by 4 bases, with 2 bases between them. The CDR3 extends over 10 amino acids. The CDR3 DNA follows: TGTGCCAGCAAAGGAAACACCATATATTTT. Translation gives CASKGNTIYF.

This clonotype was detected only a few times. The chain couples TRBV20-1 to TRBJ1-2; possibly TRBD1 for D (5 bases). Between the trimmed V and J ends, which lost 4 bases and 3 bases, there was a span of 18 bases. CDR3 size: 15 residues. CDR1 and CDR2 from the germline V gene are DFQATT and SNEGSKA (reference sequence). Here the CDR3 reads CSAIPPEGKDYGYTF. As DNA, the CDR3 is TGCAGTGCTATCCCCCCTGAGGGGAAGGACTATGGCTACACCTTC.

This sequence joins TRBV7-8 and TRBJ1-1; TRBD1 is a possible D gene (5 bases). Germline CDR1 is SGHVS and CDR2 is FQNEAQ. Trimming shortened V by 6 bases and J by 6 bases, and 23 bases separated the two germline ends. The CDR3 has 16 residues. The CDR3 is CASRQFGAGRGPEAFF. Here the CDR3 DNA reads TGTGCCAGCAGGCAATTTGGGGCAGGGCGCGGCCCTGAAGCTTTCTTT.